This T cell receptor (beta chain) was sequenced during a study of patients and donors after allogeneic stem cell transplantation. Trimming removed 5 bases from V and 1 base from J, with 8 bases in between. Germline V lookup: CDR1 DFQATT, CDR2 SNEGSKA (reference sequence). The CDR3 sequence is 12 residues long. MiXCR, applied by TCRdb to the RT-PCR reads, yields one record per CDR3 protein. The table has some 17,000 distinct CDR3 sequences, roughly a quarter seen once. Sequencing was done on a sample of blood, either unsorted or a sorted T cell fraction (not recorded which). The J gene is TRBJ1-1, the V gene TRBV20-1, with no clear D. This sequence was found in a human donor who was either an allogeneic HSCT recipient or a stem cell or donor lymphocyte infusion donor (not recorded which). It is not recorded whose cells these are; they may come from a transplant donor. The DNA of the CDR3 is TGCAGTGCTGACCGCTGGAACACTGAAGCTTTCTTT. Protein sequence: CSADRWNTEAFF.